This T cell receptor (beta chain) was obtained from a study of Ad26.COV2.S vaccination and SARS-CoV-2 variants. Background on the study: Sample donor was a member of the COV1001 Ad26.COV2.S trial arm. By the intramuscular route, Ad26.COV2.S was given once, or twice 56 days apart.

Whole-study findings and limits: Spike-specific TCR breadth was greater in vaccine than placebo recipients. Substantial post-vaccination breadth of spike-specific CD8+ and CD4+ T cell responses was reported.

Indicated treatment: roughly 20 received Ad26.COV2.S at low or high dose, single or two shots; about five received placebo; per-sample allocation not given. Sampling occurred on day 63 after the first vaccine or placebo injection. About this clone: Its specificity is not known.

Profiled with immunoSEQ multiplex PCR; TCRdb holds only in-frame clones, not every one. This sample carries a few hundred thousand clones, roughly 80% of them seen once, and the ten largest clones take about 8%. The CDR3 is 14 residues long. V was shortened by 6 bases and J by 3 bases, with 15 bases between the two germline ends. Germline V gene sequence: CDR1 MNHNY, CDR2 SVGAGI (reference sequence). Sequencing used peripheral blood, obtained in a trial of Ad26.COV2.S vaccine versus placebo. This receptor was taken from a person between 18 and 60 years old who received the Ad26.COV2.S COVID-19 vaccine or a placebo. The chain links TRBV6-6 to TRBJ2-7; no definite D call. The CDR3 bases are TGTGCCAGCAGGGTAGCAGGTACCCTCTACGAGCAGTACTTC. Translated, it gives CASRVAGTLYEQYF.